The 30 T cell receptor beta chains in this list originate from one sample, sequenced in a study of T-cell memory formation after mild COVID-19. One entry per CDR3 protein, called by TCRdb with MiXCR from the 5' RACE reads. The repertoire holds over 300,000 distinct CDR3 sequences, 20% to 25% seen once, with roughly a fifth in the top ten. The sample was PBMCs or a T cell subset sorted from them (not recorded which). Receptor source: a man aged 18 to 29 who had mild COVID-19 (a few samples of this study predate the infection). Cell type and time point are not known.

The V gene is TRBV6-4, the J gene TRBJ2-5, with TRBD2 identical over 8 bases. The CDR3 extends over 13 amino acids. The trim removed 6 bases at V and 3 bases at J, leaving 3 bases unmatched. Germline V gives CDR1 MRHNA, CDR2 SNTAGT. The CDR3 protein is CASSETSEETQYF. DNA of the CDR3: TGTGCCAGCAGCGAGACTAGCGAAGAGACCCAGTACTTC.

The chain couples TRBV7-2 to TRBJ2-3; 13 nucleotides match TRBD2. The CDR3 spans 17 residues. V lost 4 bases, J lost 2 bases, and 6 bases stayed unmatched. Germline CDR1 SGHTA, CDR2 FQGNSA. The CDR3 region has the DNA TGTGCCAGCAGCTCCAGGACTAGCGGGGGAATCACAGATACGCAGTATTTT. Translation: CASSSRTSGGITDTQYF.

In its sample, this clonotype was seen many times. V is TRBV12-3 or TRBV12-4 and J is TRBJ1-5; D not certain. The CDR3 extends over 12 amino acids. The V gene lost 9 bases and the J gene lost 4 bases, with 10 bases spanning the gap. The CDR3 DNA follows: TGTGCCAGTAGCCTAAATAATCAGCCCCAGCATTTT. As protein: CASSLNNQPQHF.

The chain joins TRBV5-1 to TRBJ2-3, with D hard to call. There are 12 residues in the CDR3. The V gene's germline CDR1 is SGHRS and CDR2 YFSETQ. The V end lost 1 base, the J end lost 4 bases, and 4 bases lay between the germline ends. CDR3 in DNA: TGCGCCAGCAGCTTGTTTTCAGATACGCAGTATTTT. Its protein is CASSLFSDTQYF.

This chain uses TRBV5-1 with TRBJ1-2; 7 bases match TRBD1. The CDR3 totals 14 residues. CDR1 is SGHRS, CDR2 YFSETQ, per germline. After removal of 1 base from V and 4 bases from J, the junction contained 4 bases not matched to a gene. The CDR3 sequence: CASSLSQGGYGYTF. In DNA form, the CDR3 reads TGCGCCAGCAGCTTGTCTCAGGGGGGCTATGGCTACACCTTC.

The V call is TRBV21-1, the J call TRBJ2-5; the table's D call of TRBD1 was not tested on the DNA. TRBV21-1 represents a pseudogene. CDR3 length: 16 residues. The CDR3 DNA follows: TGTGCCAGCAGCTCCCACCCGGGACAGATAAAAGAGACCCAGTACTTC. As protein: CASSSHPGQIKETQYF.

The table lists this clonotype with a count of one. The chain is built from TRBV27 and TRBJ1-2, with a tentative D call TRBD1 (6 bases). The CDR3 runs 14 residues. CDR1 and CDR2 (germline): MNHEY, SMNVEV (reference sequence). V was shortened by 2 bases and J by 4 bases, with 11 bases between the two germline ends. The CDR3 DNA sequence: TGTGCCAGCAGTTTAAAGGGGGAAAGCTATGGCTACACCTTC. Protein: CASSLKGESYGYTF.

V gene TRBV15 combines with J gene TRBJ1-6; D gene unclear. Trimming removed 0 bases from V and 11 bases from J, with 8 bases in between. CDR1 LNHNV and CDR2 YYDKDF come from the germline V gene (reference sequence). CDR3 length: 13 amino acids. CDR3 nucleotides: TGTGCCACCAGCAGAGACGTCAGGCCACCCCTCCACTTT. Translating it yields CATSRDVRPPLHF. Full variable domain (rest looked up from reference TRBV15 and TRBJ1-6): DAMVIQNPRYQVTQFGKPVTLSCSQTLNHNVMYWYQQKSSQAPKLLFHYYDKDFNNEADTPDNFQSRRPNTSFCFLDIRSPGLGDTAMYLCATSRDVRPPLHFGNGTRLTVT.

The chain has TRBV9 and TRBJ1-1; 7 bases align to TRBD1. The CDR3 is made up of 13 amino acids. The V gene end was trimmed by 2 bases and the J gene end by 5 bases; junction bases not matched to a gene: 3. The V gene's germline CDR1 is SGDLS and CDR2 YYNGEE. The CDR3, as DNA: TGTGCCAGCAGCGTCGAGACAGGGACTGAAGCTTTCTTT. Protein: CASSVETGTEAFF. The whole variable domain, remainder taken from reference TRBV9 and TRBJ1-1, is DSGVTQTPKHLITATGQRVTLRCSPRSGDLSVYWYQQSLDQGLQFLIQYYNGEERAKGNILERFSAQQFPDLHSELNLSSLELGDSALYFCASSVETGTEAFFGQGTRLTVV.

This clonotype occurred once. The gene calls are TRBV20-1 and TRBJ2-3, with 11 bases lining up with TRBD2. The CDR3 runs 15 residues. Per germline, CDR1 DFQATT and CDR2 SNEGSKA (reference sequence). J lost 3 bases, V lost 2 bases, and 4 bases had no gene match. The CDR3 loop reads CSARRLAGITDTQYF. The CDR3 DNA sequence: TGCAGTGCTAGACGACTAGCGGGGATAACAGATACGCAGTATTTT.

There are a few counts of this clonotype. This rearrangement joins TRBV7-2 to TRBJ1-2; D gene unclear. This CDR3 is built from 12 residues. The V end was cut by 4 bases, the J end by 8 bases, with 11 bases between. Looked up from germline, CDR1 is SGHTA and CDR2 is FQGNSA. CDR3 DNA: TGTGCCAGCAGCTCATATGGAGGCGGCTACACCTTC. Protein product: CASSSYGGGYTF.

This clonotype was detected only a few times. This chain uses TRBV4-1 with TRBJ1-1; D ambiguous. The ends were cut back, 5 bases at V and 1 base at J, with 11 bases in the middle. The CDR3 loop spans 14 amino acids. Germline CDR1 reads MGHRA; CDR2 reads YSYEKL. The CDR3 is CASSDRASNTEAFF. The DNA of the CDR3 is TGCGCCAGCAGCGACCGGGCCTCGAACACTGAAGCTTTCTTT.

The chain recombines TRBV7-9 with TRBJ2-2; D is possibly TRBD1 (6 bases). Per germline, CDR1 SEHNR and CDR2 FQNEAQ (reference sequence). V gave up 4 bases and J gave up 1 base, with 7 bases separating them. This CDR3 spans 14 amino acids. The DNA for the CDR3 is TGTGCCAGCAGCTCGACAGGGAACACCGGGGAGCTGTTTTTT. Its protein product is CASSSTGNTGELFF.

The chain couples TRBV7-9 to TRBJ1-1; the D gene is possibly TRBD1 (5 bases). CDR3 size: 12 residues. Deletions cut 8 bases from V and 4 bases from J, with 11 bases between. CDR1 is SEHNR, CDR2 FQNEAQ, per germline (reference sequence). The CDR3 sequence: CASGSGGTEAFF. DNA of the CDR3: TGTGCCAGCGGGTCGGGGGGCACTGAAGCTTTCTTT.

In its sample, this clonotype was seen a few times. The chain couples TRBV2 to TRBJ1-2; TRBD1 aligns across 8 bases. The CDR3 loop spans 12 amino acids. CDR1 is SNHLY and CDR2 is FYNNEI in the germline V gene. Germline trimming cut 8 bases from V and 4 bases from J; bases unmatched to any gene: 3. The CDR3 bases are TGTGCCAGCGACAGGGGCGTCTATGGCTACACCTTC. Protein product: CASDRGVYGYTF.

The chain is built from TRBV12-3 or TRBV12-4 and TRBJ1-2; perhaps TRBD1 as D (5 bases). V lost 6 bases and J lost 2, with 13 bases in between. The CDR3 is made up of 14 amino acids. The CDR3 sequence is CASSKTEMNYGYTF. The DNA for the CDR3 is TGTGCCAGCAGCAAGACAGAGATGAACTATGGCTACACCTTC.

V gene TRBV24-1 combines with J gene TRBJ2-5, with a tentative D call TRBD1 (5 bases). The length of the CDR3 is 15 residues. Germline CDR1 is KGHDR and CDR2 is SFDVKD. The V gene lost 3 bases and the J gene lost 5 bases, with 15 bases spanning the gap. Here the CDR3 DNA reads TGTGCCACCAGTGATCATCTTGGGGCCTGGGAGACCCAGTACTTC. Translation: CATSDHLGAWETQYF.

This clonotype was seen only a few times. This chain uses TRBV7-8 with TRBJ2-3, with D hard to call. This CDR3 has 12 amino acids. The germline V gene has CDR1 SGHVS and CDR2 FQNEAQ. V lost 5 bases and J lost 2, with 5 bases in between. For the CDR3, the DNA is TGTGCCAGCAGCGTGCACACAGATACGCAGTATTTT. It encodes CASSVHTDTQYF.

V is TRBV12-3 or TRBV12-4 and J is TRBJ2-5; D ambiguous. The germline V and J ends were trimmed by 0 bases and 5 bases, with 4 bases remaining between them. The CDR3 totals 12 residues. This chain's CDR3 is CASSLALETQYF. Here the CDR3 DNA reads TGTGCCAGCAGTTTAGCGCTCGAGACCCAGTACTTC.

V is TRBV12-3 or TRBV12-4 and J is TRBJ1-5; D unclear. The CDR3 has 12 amino acids. With 11 bases removed from V and 5 bases from J, the gap between germline ends came to 13 bases. In nucleotides, the CDR3 is TGTGCCTCCGGGGAGGTCGATCAGCCCCAGCATTTT. Translating gives CASGEVDQPQHF.

There are a few counts of this clonotype. This chain uses TRBV6-2 or TRBV6-3 with TRBJ1-5; D is undetermined. Trimming shortened V by 4 bases and J by 7 bases, and 11 bases separated the two germline ends. The CDR3 spans 13 residues. Per germline, CDR1 MNHEY and CDR2 SVGEGT. The chain's CDR3 is CASSFGWKQPQHF. CDR3 bases: TGTGCCAGCAGTTTCGGGTGGAAACAGCCCCAGCATTTT.

This clonotype was found a few times. The chain carries TRBV3-1 and TRBJ2-7; TRBD2 matches 8 bases. The CDR3 covers 16 residues. The ends lost 1 base at V and 6 bases at J; junction bases unmatched: 11. The germline CDR1 and CDR2 sequences are LGHDT and YNNKEL (reference sequence). The CDR3 region is CASSQGLGLAGPEQYF. The CDR3 coding sequence is TGTGCCAGCAGCCAAGGGCTTGGCCTAGCGGGCCCCGAGCAGTACTTC.

This clonotype turned up a few times. The chain employs TRBV7-2 and TRBJ1-1; unclear D gene. The length of the CDR3 is 13 residues. In germline, CDR1 is SGHTA, CDR2 FQGNSA. With 5 bases removed from V and 4 bases from J, the gap between germline ends came to 11 bases. CDR3 in amino acids: CASSPVLGTEAFF. DNA of the CDR3: TGTGCCAGCAGCCCAGTGTTAGGCACTGAAGCTTTCTTT.

This clonotype has only a few counts. The chain recombines TRBV12-3 or TRBV12-4 with TRBJ2-2, with TRBD2 matching over 8 bases. The CDR3 spans 17 residues. Trimming at V came to 5 bases and at J to 0 bases, leaving 8 bases not matched to a gene. The CDR3 DNA reads as TGTGCCAGCAGTCCCTGGGCGGGGGGTCCGAACACCGGGGAGCTGTTTTTT. Protein product: CASSPWAGGPNTGELFF.

The chain joins TRBV9 to TRBJ1-5; D is unresolved. This CDR3 is built from 13 residues. V was trimmed by 4 bases and J by 5 bases, leaving 10 bases between them. Germline V gene sequence: CDR1 SGDLS, CDR2 YYNGEE. CDR3 sequence reads: CASSLSQDQPQHF. The DNA of the CDR3 is TGTGCCAGCAGCCTCTCTCAGGATCAGCCCCAGCATTTT. Full variable domain (rest looked up from reference TRBV9 and TRBJ1-5): DSGVTQTPKHLITATGQRVTLRCSPRSGDLSVYWYQQSLDQGLQFLIQYYNGEERAKGNILERFSAQQFPDLHSELNLSSLELGDSALYFCASSLSQDQPQHFGDGTRLSIL.

Written as DNA, the CDR3 is TGTGCCAGCAGTATTCGACAGGGGGGTAGCTATGGCTACACCTTC. Amino acids: CASSIRQGGSYGYTF. The chain uses TRBV6-1 and TRBJ1-2; 9 bases line up with TRBD1. CDR3 length equals 15 residues. Germline V CDR1 and CDR2: MNHNS, SASEGT. V lost 5 bases, J lost 4 bases, and 8 bases stayed unmatched.

The DNA of the CDR3 is TGCGCCAGCAGCCAGGTATGGGGATCTAACTATGGCTACACCTTC. It translates to CASSQVWGSNYGYTF. The chain uses TRBV4-1 and TRBJ1-2; no clear D. The germline V gene has CDR1 MGHRA and CDR2 YSYEKL. The V end was cut by 3 bases, the J end by 0 bases, with 11 bases between. The length of the CDR3 is 15 residues.

This clonotype was seen a few times. This chain joins TRBV20-1 and TRBJ2-3, with 7 bases fitting TRBD2. This CDR3 has 13 residues. In germline, CDR1 is DFQATT, CDR2 SNEGSKA (reference sequence). The V segment lost 5 bases and the J segment 1 base; nucleotides outside the gene matches: 3. The chain's CDR3 is CSASSGRTDTQYF. The CDR3 DNA follows: TGCAGTGCTTCTAGCGGACGCACAGATACGCAGTATTTT.

V is TRBV7-6 and J is TRBJ1-3; no definite D call. Deletions cut 1 base from V and 2 bases from J, with 12 bases between. In germline, CDR1 is SGHVS, CDR2 FNYEAQ. The CDR3 spans 16 residues. The CDR3 reads CASSLVPAPAGNTIYF. The CDR3 DNA reads as TGTGCCAGCAGCTTAGTACCAGCCCCGGCTGGAAACACCATATATTTT.

In the case of this clonotype: A read error may be the cause here, since a much bigger clone is one base away. The chain couples TRBV7-9 to TRBJ1-6; D unresolved. This CDR3 has 13 residues. Trimming removed 0 bases from V and 8 bases from J, with 5 bases in between. Germline V gives CDR1 SEHNR, CDR2 FQNEAQ (reference sequence). CDR3 amino acids: CASSLARDSPLHF. The CDR3 DNA follows: TGTGCCAGCAGCTTAGCTAGGGATTCACCCCTCCACTTT. The variable domain in full, with the rest retrieved from reference TRBV7-9 and TRBJ1-6, is DTGVSQNPRHKITKRGQNVTFRCDPISEHNRLYWYRQTLGQGPEFLTYFQNEAQLEKSRLLSDRFSAERPKGSFSTLEIQRTEQGDSAMYLCASSLARDSPLHFGNGTRLTVT.